What follows are 29 T cell receptor beta chains derived from one specimen sequenced in a study of CD8 T cells in ankylosing spondylitis. Study-level results: Seemingly characteristic of ankylosing spondylitis blood was a TCR beta motif consisting of several highly homologous variants.

Their target antigens are unknown. Via MiXCR, TCRdb re-called the 5' RACE reads, giving one row per CDR3 protein. This repertoire shows about 330,000 distinct CDR3 sequences, less than 9.5% found once; its top ten account for approximately 15%. The specimen was blood, either unsorted or a sorted T cell fraction (not recorded which). These receptors all stem from a male donor with ankylosing spondylitis.

This clonotype has just a few counts. This CDR3 is CASRTEGGHNQPQHF. The CDR3 DNA reads TGTGCCAGCAGGACTGAAGGGGGCCACAATCAGCCCCAGCATTTT. The rearrangement joins TRBV2 to TRBJ1-5; 7 bases match TRBD1. The CDR3 loop spans 15 amino acids. V gave up 6 bases and J gave up 3 bases; unmatched junction bases: 8. Germline-derived CDR1 and CDR2 are SNHLY and FYNNEI. Based on the CDR3 plus reference TRBV2 and TRBJ1-5, the full variable domain is EPEVTQTPSHQVTQMGQEVILRCVPISNHLYFYWYRQILGQKVEFLVSFYNNEISEKSEIFDDQFSVERPDGSNFTLKIRSTKLEDSAMYFCASRTEGGHNQPQHFGDGTRLSIL.

This clonotype was seen repeatedly, ten times or more. The CDR3 DNA is TGTGCCAGCAGCTTTCGGGGAGTTGGAACAGATACGCAGTATTTT. Translating it yields CASSFRGVGTDTQYF. J is TRBJ2-3 and V is TRBV5-5; perhaps TRBD2 as D (5 bases). Germline CDR1 and CDR2: SGHKS and YYEKEE (reference sequence). The V gene lost 2 bases and the J gene lost 3 bases, with 13 bases spanning the gap. CDR3 length: 15 residues.

CDR3 in amino acids: CATSRVGGSEYEQYF. In DNA, the CDR3 is TGTGCCACCAGCAGAGTAGGCGGGAGTGAGTACGAGCAGTACTTC. The V and J genes are TRBV15 and TRBJ2-7, with 7 bases matching TRBD2. J was trimmed by 4 bases and V by 1 base; bases with no gene match: 7. The CDR3 is 15 residues long. Germline V gene data show CDR1 as LNHNV and CDR2 as YYDKDF (reference sequence).

Only a few counts were recorded for this clonotype. The chain links TRBV19 to TRBJ2-1; 11 bases match TRBD2. The junction had 3 bases not matched to a gene; V was cut back by 2 bases and J by 0 bases. Germline values: CDR1 LNHDA, CDR2 SQIVND (reference sequence). This CDR3 has 17 amino acids. The chain's CDR3 is CASSIPGLAASYNEQFF. The DNA for the CDR3 is TGTGCCAGTAGTATACCGGGACTAGCGGCCTCCTACAATGAGCAGTTCTTC.

The rearrangement uses TRBV24-1 and TRBJ1-5; 7 positions agree with TRBD1. The junction had 14 bases not matched to a gene; V was cut back by 7 bases and J by 3 bases. CDR1 and CDR2 from the germline V gene are KGHDR and SFDVKD. The CDR3 sequence is 17 residues long. The CDR3 DNA reads TGTGCCACCAGCTCGAATGAGGGACAGAAGTTCAATCAGCCCCAGCATTTT. This sequence encodes CATSSNEGQKFNQPQHF.

The chain recombines TRBV5-4 with TRBJ2-1; no clear D gene. This CDR3 is built from 15 residues. Trimming removed 0 bases from V and 0 bases from J, with 7 bases in between. Germline V CDR1 and CDR2: SGHNT, YYREEE (reference sequence). The CDR3 reads CASSLGPTSYNEQFF. CDR3 DNA: TGTGCCAGCAGCTTGGGACCCACCTCCTACAATGAGCAGTTCTTC.

This clonotype appeared a few times. The chain uses TRBV20-1 and TRBJ2-3; unclear D gene. Germline CDR1 DFQATT, CDR2 SNEGSKA (reference sequence). This CDR3 contains 17 residues. V dropped 5 bases and J dropped 6 bases, with 27 bases sitting between them. CDR3 DNA: TGCAGTGCTCCGGCCCCCCAGACTCGCGGTTTTCGGGATACGCAGTATTTT. Translating it yields CSAPAPQTRGFRDTQYF.

This clonotype has a count of ten or more. The rearrangement uses TRBV10-3 and TRBJ2-7; a weak D match, TRBD2 (5 bases). Germline CDR1 reads ENHRY; CDR2 reads SYGVKD. The CDR3 covers 12 residues. V was shortened by 5 bases and J by 7 bases, with 12 bases between the two germline ends. CDR3 loop: CAISMVTGEQYF. CDR3 DNA sequence: TGTGCCATCAGTATGGTCACGGGGGAGCAGTACTTC.

This clonotype occurred many times. This rearrangement joins TRBV20-1 to TRBJ2-1; D unclear. Germline V gene lookup returns CDR1 DFQATT and CDR2 SNEGSKA (reference sequence). Trimming pared 4 bases from V and 10 bases from J, leaving 11 bases between. This CDR3 comprises 11 residues. The CDR3 region is CSATGPDEQFF. DNA for the CDR3: TGCAGTGCTACCGGCCCGGACGAGCAGTTCTTC.

This clonotype showed up many times. The chain has TRBV20-1 and TRBJ2-5, with D possibly matching TRBD2 (6 bases). The CDR3 totals 15 residues. Germline V gene sequence: CDR1 DFQATT, CDR2 SNEGSKA (reference sequence). Trimming left V 0 bases short and J 4 bases short, with 15 bases between. The DNA of the CDR3 is TGCAGTGCTAGAGATGGCGGGGCAGGGCGAGAGACCCAGTACTTC. This encodes CSARDGGAGRETQYF.

Ten or more counts support this clonotype. At one boundary the junction diverges from the germline segment, which might be a read error. The V and J genes are TRBV5-1 and TRBJ2-1; D is ambiguous. CDR1 and CDR2 (germline): SGHRS, YFSETQ. This CDR3 spans 13 amino acids. CDR3 protein: CASSLAGSDEQFF. For the CDR3, the DNA is TGTGCCAGCAGCTTGGCCGGCAGCGATGAGCAGTTCTTC.

This clonotype was seen at least ten times. The chain uses TRBV30 and TRBJ2-5, with D unclear. Between the trimmed V and J ends, which lost 0 bases and 4 bases, there was a span of 6 bases. This CDR3 contains 12 residues. Germline assignment: CDR1 GTSNPN and CDR2 SVGIG (reference sequence). In nucleotides, the CDR3 is TGTGCCTGGAGTGTACAAGGAGAGACCCAGTACTTC. It is translated as CAWSVQGETQYF.

This clonotype was counted many times. This chain joins TRBV12-3 or TRBV12-4 and TRBJ1-6; tentatively, D is TRBD1 (5 bases). Between the trimmed V and J ends, which lost 7 bases and 8 bases, there was a span of 18 bases. The CDR3 runs 15 residues. This CDR3 is CASTWGRQSYSPLHF. CDR3 DNA sequence: TGTGCCAGCACCTGGGGCCGACAGTCCTATTCACCCCTCCACTTT.

In nucleotides, the CDR3 is TGTGCCAGCTCACCCCAGGGAGACGGTGGAAACACCATATATTTT. Translating it yields CASSPQGDGGNTIYF. The V gene is TRBV18, the J gene TRBJ1-3, with D tentatively TRBD1 (5 bases). Germline CDR1 is KGHSH and CDR2 is LQKENI. The CDR3 runs to 15 residues. Deletions cut 3 bases from V and 3 bases from J, with 12 bases between. The whole variable domain, remainder taken from reference TRBV18 and TRBJ1-3, is NAGVMQNPRHLVRRRGQEARLRCSPMKGHSHVYWYRQLPEEGLKFMVYLQKENIIDESGMPKERFSAEFPKEGPSILRIQQVVRGDSAAYFCASSPQGDGGNTIYFGEGSWLTVV.

This chain uses TRBV29-1 with TRBJ2-3, with D possibly being TRBD2 (6 bases). V was clipped by 0 bases and J by 0 bases, with 25 bases between them. The CDR3 is 20 amino acids. CDR1 and CDR2 (germline): SQVTM, ANQGSEA. CDR3: CSVEDFHGTQRPGSTDTQYF. CDR3 coding DNA: TGCAGCGTTGAAGACTTTCACGGGACTCAAAGGCCGGGAAGCACAGATACGCAGTATTTT.

This clonotype was counted once. The V call is TRBV20-1, the J call TRBJ1-2; no clear D gene. The length of the CDR3 is 12 residues. CDR1 and CDR2 from the germline V gene are DFQATT and SNEGSKA (reference sequence). V was cut by 6 bases and J by 6 bases, with 14 bases left in between. CDR3 sequence: CSAFRKDHGYTF. CDR3 nucleotide sequence: TGCAGTGCCTTCAGGAAGGATCATGGCTACACCTTC.

At least ten counts were recorded for this clonotype. The chain recombines TRBV12-3 or TRBV12-4 with TRBJ2-7; D is unresolved. This CDR3 region has 14 residues. V lost 8 bases and J 4 bases, leaving 18 bases between the germline ends. The CDR3 DNA reads TGTGCCAGCTCCACCCTGTTGATGCCTTACGAGCAGTACTTC. Its protein product is CASSTLLMPYEQYF.

This chain connects TRBV10-3 to TRBJ2-7, with a tentative D call TRBD2 (6 bases). V gave up 10 bases and J gave up 0 bases, with 22 bases separating them. Germline V gene lookup returns CDR1 ENHRY and CDR2 SYGVKD. The CDR3 consists of 16 residues. The CDR3 DNA is TGTGCCACCATCTTGGCCGAACGGGAGCCCTCCTACGAGCAGTACTTC. Translated: CATILAEREPSYEQYF.

This clonotype was recorded many times. The chain links TRBV6-1 to TRBJ2-2, with 7 bases identical to TRBD2. Germline V gene lookup returns CDR1 MNHNS and CDR2 SASEGT. J gave up 4 bases and V 7 bases, and 6 bases lay outside the gene matches. The CDR3 consists of 14 residues. The CDR3 region is CASTRPGGTGELFF. The CDR3 DNA follows: TGTGCCAGCACGCGGCCGGGGGGCACCGGGGAGCTGTTTTTT.

This clonotype came up many times. This chain uses TRBV6-2 or TRBV6-3 with TRBJ2-6; D tentatively fits TRBD1 or TRBD2 (5 bases each). The CDR3 is 15 amino acids. V dropped 3 bases and J dropped 0 bases, with 6 bases sitting between them. CDR1 and CDR2 from the germline V gene are MNHEY and SVGEGT. CDR3 in amino acids: CASSYGTSGANVLTF. The CDR3 nucleotides are TGTGCCAGCAGTTATGGGACCTCTGGGGCCAACGTCCTGACTTTC.

This clonotype occurred a few times. V is TRBV7-2 and J is TRBJ2-3; 8 bases are shared with TRBD2. The germline CDR1 and CDR2 sequences are SGHTA and FQGNSA. The CDR3 consists of 14 residues. Unmatched junction bases numbered 3, after V lost 7 bases and J lost 0 bases. CDR3 in amino acids: CASKTSASTDTQYF. In DNA form, the CDR3 reads TGTGCCAGCAAGACTAGCGCGAGCACAGATACGCAGTATTTT.

This clonotype was counted only a few times. The chain is built from TRBV29-1 and TRBJ2-4, with D perhaps matching TRBD2 (6 bases). Germline loops: CDR1 SQVTM, CDR2 ANQGSEA. V was cut by 7 bases and J by 3 bases, with 10 bases left in between. This CDR3 contains 12 residues. DNA for the CDR3: TGCAGCGCGGGGGTGGGCAAAAACATTCAGTACTTC. The encoded protein is CSAGVGKNIQYF.

This clonotype was found a few times. The gene calls are TRBV12-3 or TRBV12-4 and TRBJ1-2; TRBD1 is a possible D gene (6 bases). Trimming stripped 6 bases from V and 4 bases from J, with 21 bases between. The length of the CDR3 is 16 residues. The CDR3 coding sequence is TGTGCCAGCAGCCTGGGGGCGTCGGCTCTGGGCTATGGCTACACCTTC. It translates to CASSLGASALGYGYTF.

This clonotype was counted only a few times. The chain joins TRBV28 to TRBJ1-2; no reliable D call. This CDR3 is built from 14 residues. Trimming left V 3 bases short and J 3 bases short, with 11 bases between. Germline V gives CDR1 MDHEN, CDR2 SYDVKM. The CDR3 spells CASSFSAAYYGYTF. In nucleotides, the CDR3 is TGTGCCAGCAGTTTTTCAGCAGCGTACTATGGCTACACCTTC.

The chain combines TRBV12-3 or TRBV12-4 with TRBJ1-5; TRBD1 matches 7 bases. The CDR3 runs to 13 residues. Germline trimming cut 6 bases from V and 5 bases from J; bases unmatched to any gene: 4. CDR3: CASRQDRDQPQHF. CDR3 coding DNA: TGTGCCAGCAGGCAAGACAGGGATCAGCCCCAGCATTTT.

This clonotype was detected only a few times. The DNA for the CDR3 is TGTGCCAGCAGTAAACATGAGACCTACGAGCAGTACTTC. Translating it yields CASSKHETYEQYF. V gene TRBV27 combines with J gene TRBJ2-7, with D hard to call. Germline V CDR1 and CDR2: MNHEY, SMNVEV (reference sequence). V shed 5 bases and J shed 2 bases, with 10 bases lying between them. The CDR3 totals 13 residues.

This clonotype was counted many times. This likely comes from a read error, as the CDR3 has no conserved phenylalanine or tryptophan at its end. It is unclear where the CDR3 begins or ends on the DNA, so no DNA is shown, and the CDR3 is as TCRdb lists it. The gene calls are TRBV28 and TRBJ2-1; the table's TRBD1 call for D was not verified on the DNA. The CDR3 extends over 11 residues, inclusive of both ends. Germline lookup yields CDR1 MDHEN and CDR2 SYDVKM. CDR3 loop: CASSSARASAL.

CDR3 protein: CSALPTAKTGELFF. The CDR3, as DNA: TGCAGCGCCCTACCTACGGCTAAAACCGGGGAGCTGTTTTTT. This rearrangement joins TRBV29-1 to TRBJ2-2; D not certain. CDR3 length: 14 residues. Germline V gene lookup returns CDR1 SQVTM and CDR2 ANQGSEA. V lost 7 bases and J lost 5, with 17 bases in between.

V usage is TRBV6-1 and J usage is TRBJ2-1; 12 bases align to TRBD2. V was clipped by 5 bases and J by 9 bases; unmatched bases: 8. The CDR3 contains 15 residues. Looked up from germline, CDR1 is MNHNS and CDR2 is SASEGT. CDR3 loop: CASSRTSGTPGEQFF. The CDR3 DNA follows: TGTGCCAGCAGTCGGACTAGCGGGACCCCTGGTGAGCAGTTCTTC.